The TCR beta chain described here comes from a study of Ad26.COV2.S vaccination and SARS-CoV-2 variants. Treatment here: roughly 18 received Ad26.COV2.S at low or high dose, single or two shots; about five received placebo; per-sample allocation not given. Sampling took place 63 days after the first vaccine or placebo injection. This CDR3 is built from 15 residues. In germline, CDR1 is LGHDT, CDR2 YNNKEL (reference sequence). Trimming removed 4 bases at V and 5 bases at J, with 17 bases between. Sequencing used immunoSEQ multiplex PCR; TCRdb keeps in-frame clones, though not all of them. The data contain fewer than 400,000 clones, around 90% of them singletons. This clone appeared once.

V gene TRBV3-1 (or the pseudogene TRBV3-2) combines with J gene TRBJ1-2; D may be TRBD1 (5 bases). The sample in question was peripheral blood, obtained in a trial of Ad26.COV2.S vaccine versus placebo. The receptor's source is a person between 18 and 60 years old who received the Ad26.COV2.S COVID-19 vaccine or a placebo. The CDR3 loop reads CASSPGTGTQYGYTF. The CDR3 nucleotides are TGTGCCAGCAGCCCCGGCACGGGGACCCAGTATGGCTACACCTTC.